This T cell receptor beta chain was obtained from a study of T-cell reconstitution after alpha-beta-depleted transplantation in children. Study results and caveats: Hyperexpanded clones declined; after one year, newly produced T cells mostly supplied diversity.

This clonotype showed up just a few times. The antigen is unknown. This CDR3 is 14 amino acids long. Germline V CDR1 and CDR2: SQVTM, ANQGSEA. V lost 4 bases and J 0 bases, leaving 7 bases between the germline ends. The authors prepared the TCRbeta library with unique molecular identifiers. One entry per CDR3 protein, called by TCRdb with MiXCR from the PCR reads. Here the sample spans approximately 630,000 distinct CDR3 sequences, under 15% being singletons. The TCR sequence derives from a girl aged 2-10 years with congenital amegakaryocytic thrombocytopenia, due to receive a stem cell transplant. This sample comprised PBMCs, obtained before TCRalphabeta/CD19-depleted stem cell transplant. The V call is TRBV29-1, the J call TRBJ2-6; no clear D. The CDR3 loop is CSVGGSSGANVLTF. CDR3 nucleotide sequence: TGCAGCGTTGGGGGTAGCTCTGGGGCCAACGTCCTGACTTTC.